The sample holds many counts of the clone carrying this T cell receptor beta chain. What it binds is not known. The CDR3 spans 13 residues. The V end was cut by 4 bases, the J end by 4 bases, with 10 bases between. CDR1 and CDR2 from the germline V gene are SGHNT and YYREEE (reference sequence). The data were taken from a study of T-cell reconstitution after alpha-beta-depleted transplantation in children. The authors prepared the TCRbeta library with unique molecular identifiers. TCRdb analysed the PCR reads with MiXCR anew, one entry per CDR3 protein. The top ten hold around 2% of the sample, which has about 460,000 distinct CDR3 sequences, roughly a tenth seen once. General study points: Where some patients showed high TCRbeta diversity at day 60, it came from recipient T cells and thymic progenitors that had survived.

Sequences were derived from PBMCs, sampled before TCRalphabeta/CD19-depleted stem cell transplant. The TCR originated in a child younger than 10 with inherited bone marrow failure, due to receive a stem cell transplant. V and J are TRBV5-4 and TRBJ2-3, with D possibly being TRBD1 (5 bases). CDR3 sequence (DNA): TGTGCCAGCAGCCTGACAGAAGCAGATACGCAGTATTTT. The encoded protein is CASSLTEADTQYF.